These 25 T cell receptor beta chains were all obtained from the same sample, sequenced in a study of cytomegalovirus exposure and HLA in healthy donors. The PCR used 60 Vbeta and 13 Jbeta primers. Profiling relied on immunoSEQ multiplex PCR, and the TCRdb table lists in-frame clones only, not all of them. This sample yields around 140,000 clones, of which approximately 84% are seen a single time; around 2% belongs to the top ten. The sequenced material came from PBMCs. These receptors originate from a woman aged 40-49 years in good health and CMV-seronegative.

This clone was seen only once. The genes are TRBV5-1 and TRBJ2-3, with 9 bases fitting TRBD2. V dropped 5 bases and J dropped 2; count of bases not matched to a gene: 6. CDR1 and CDR2 (germline): SGHRS, YFSETQ. The CDR3 is 15 amino acids. The CDR3 DNA sequence: TGCGCCAGCAGGCCGACTAGCGGCCCCACAGATACGCAGTATTTT. This codes for CASRPTSGPTDTQYF.

The J gene is TRBJ2-7, the V gene TRBV25-1; D not resolved. The germline gives CDR1 MGHDK, CDR2 SYGVNS. This CDR3 has 16 amino acids. The V end lost 6 bases, the J end lost 1 base, and 19 bases lay between the germline ends. The CDR3 DNA is TGTGCCAGCAGGACGAGGATCGGGTGCCCTTCCTACGAGCAGTACTTC. As protein: CASRTRIGCPSYEQYF.

Remarks on this clone: One end of the junction is discordant with germline, which a read error may explain. CDR3 DNA: TGTTCCAGCAGCCAGGGGGCGCGGGAGACCCAGTACTTC. Protein sequence: CSSSQGARETQYF. This chain connects TRBV7-9 to TRBJ2-5; 8 bases match TRBD1. CDR3 length: 13 amino acids. CDR1 SEHNR and CDR2 FQNEAQ come from the germline V gene (reference sequence).

This chain uses TRBV4-1 with TRBJ1-1, with TRBD1 matching over 9 bases. Losses at the gene ends were 4 bases for V and 3 bases for J; bases not matched to a gene: 9. The CDR3 has 16 amino acids. Germline V lookup: CDR1 MGHRA, CDR2 YSYEKL. CDR3 bases: TGCGCCAGCAGCCGCGGGACAGGGTTTGGTGACACTGAAGCTTTCTTT. It is translated as CASSRGTGFGDTEAFF.

The genes are TRBV4-1 and TRBJ1-6; D might be TRBD1 (6 bases). CDR3 size: 15 residues. The germline CDR1 and CDR2 sequences are MGHRA and YSYEKL. V was trimmed by 4 bases and J by 5 bases, leaving 12 bases between them. CDR3 nucleotides: TGCGCCAGCAGCCTTCAGGGGTCCGATAATTCACCCCTCCACTTT. Encoded protein: CASSLQGSDNSPLHF.

V and J are TRBV5-5 and TRBJ2-1; the match to TRBD2 covers 8 bases. In germline, CDR1 is SGHKS, CDR2 YYEKEE (reference sequence). J gave up 8 bases and V 4 bases, and 14 bases lay outside the gene matches. The CDR3 sequence is 16 residues long. The DNA of the CDR3 is TGTGCCAGCAGCACCGTCGGGCGGGAGGCGGTTGATGAGCAGTTCTTC. It is translated as CASSTVGREAVDEQFF. The whole variable domain, filled in from reference TRBV5-5 and TRBJ2-1, reads DAGVTQSPTHLIKTRGQQVTLRCSPISGHKSVSWYQQVLGQGPQFIFQYYEKEERGRGNFPDRFSARQFPNYSSELNVNALLLGDSALYLCASSTVGREAVDEQFFGPGTRLTVL.

The gene calls are TRBV7-6 and TRBJ2-5, with D possibly being TRBD1 (5 bases). This CDR3 has 15 amino acids. V was shortened by 5 bases and J by 2 bases, with 15 bases between the two germline ends. Looked up from germline, CDR1 is SGHVS and CDR2 is FNYEAQ. The CDR3 coding sequence is TGTGCCAGCAGCAGCCGACAGCTACAGCAAGAGACCCAGTACTTC. This translates into CASSSRQLQQETQYF.

The rearrangement joins TRBV13 to TRBJ2-7, with no clear D. V lost 1 base, J lost 1 base, and 5 bases lay in between. The germline V gene encodes CDR1 PRHDT and CDR2 FYEKMQ (reference sequence). The CDR3 length is 13 residues. CDR3 coding DNA: TGTGCCAGCAGCTTAGCAGGTTCCTACGAGCAGTACTTC. This gives the protein CASSLAGSYEQYF. Together with reference TRBV13 and TRBJ2-7, the CDR3 gives the full variable domain: AAGVIQSPRHLIKEKRETATLKCYPIPRHDTVYWYQQGPGQDPQFLISFYEKMQSDKGSIPDRFSAQQFSDYHSELNMSSLELGDSALYFCASSLAGSYEQYFGPGTRLTVT.

This chain uses TRBV2 with TRBJ2-7; the D is unclear. Trimming took off 7 bases at V and 3 bases at J, with 10 bases between the two ends. The germline CDR1 and CDR2 sequences are SNHLY and FYNNEI. The CDR3 consists of 12 residues. The CDR3 coding sequence is TGTGCCAGCACTTGGCCAGTCTACGAGCAGTACTTC. Amino acid sequence: CASTWPVYEQYF. Filled out from reference TRBV2 and TRBJ2-7, the complete variable domain reads EPEVTQTPSHQVTQMGQEVILRCVPISNHLYFYWYRQILGQKVEFLVSFYNNEISEKSEIFDDQFSVERPDGSNFTLKIRSTKLEDSAMYFCASTWPVYEQYFGPGTRLTVT.

For this clone: Distinct nucleotide sequences in the sample also encode this CDR3. V usage is TRBV9 and J usage is TRBJ2-5; D remains unclear. Germline V lookup: CDR1 SGDLS, CDR2 YYNGEE. V gave up 0 bases and J gave up 4 bases, with 4 bases separating them. The CDR3 totals 12 residues. Here the CDR3 DNA reads TGTGCCAGCAGCGTAGGAGGAGAGACCCAGTACTTC. Its translation: CASSVGGETQYF.

The rearrangement uses TRBV5-4 and TRBJ2-1; 7 bases align to TRBD2. Germline CDR1 and CDR2: SGHNT and YYREEE (reference sequence). V lost 4 bases and J lost 3; bases outside the gene matches: 10. The CDR3 spans 16 residues. The CDR3 DNA reads as TGTGCCAGCAGCCTAGGGTCTAGCGGAATCTACAATGAGCAGTTCTTC. It translates to CASSLGSSGIYNEQFF.

The V gene is TRBV5-4, the J gene TRBJ2-7; 14 bases are shared with TRBD2. V lost 4 bases, J lost 5 bases, and 5 bases stayed unmatched. The CDR3 runs 15 residues. The germline V gene has CDR1 SGHNT and CDR2 YYREEE (reference sequence). CDR3 coding DNA: TGTGCCAGCAGCCCCGGGACTAGCGGGAGCCACGAGCAGTACTTC. It translates to CASSPGTSGSHEQYF.

This clone was observed a single time. The V and J genes are TRBV4-2 and TRBJ2-3, with a tentative D call TRBD1 (5 bases). Germline CDR1 LGHNA, CDR2 YNFKEQ. Trimming took 2 bases from V and 2 from J, leaving 17 bases between them. The CDR3 has 17 amino acids. The DNA of the CDR3 is TGTGCCAGCAGCCAAAAAAGGGGAACTCCCATCACAGATACGCAGTATTTT. Amino acids: CASSQKRGTPITDTQYF.

This clone came up once. The rearrangement joins TRBV4-2 to TRBJ2-7; 8 bases agree with TRBD2. The J segment lost 6 bases and the V segment lost 0 bases, leaving 7 bases of the junction unmatched. The CDR3 extends over 15 amino acids. Germline loops: CDR1 LGHNA, CDR2 YNFKEQ. This chain's CDR3 is CASSQEVGGASEQYF. CDR3 in DNA: TGTGCCAGCAGCCAAGAAGTCGGGGGGGCGAGCGAGCAGTACTTC.

This clone was counted between two and nine times. The chain uses TRBV4-3 and TRBJ2-7; 11 bases agree with TRBD1. V gave up 7 bases and J gave up 3 bases; unmatched junction bases: 5. Per germline, CDR1 LGHNA and CDR2 YSLEER. The CDR3 has 14 residues. The CDR3 reads CASKPGTGGYEQYF. The CDR3 nucleotides are TGCGCCAGCAAACCCGGGACAGGGGGCTACGAGCAGTACTTC.

The V and J genes are TRBV28 and TRBJ1-3; D is possibly TRBD1 (6 bases). CDR1 is MDHEN, CDR2 SYDVKM, per germline. V shed 1 base and J shed 2 bases, with 6 bases lying between them. The CDR3 has 14 amino acids. The CDR3 sequence is CASSLSGAGNTIYF. CDR3 in DNA: TGTGCCAGCAGTTTATCAGGGGCTGGAAACACCATATATTTT.

The chain recombines TRBV6-4 with TRBJ1-6; D not resolved. Germline CDR1 and CDR2: MRHNA and SNTAGT. V was cut by 3 bases and J by 0 bases, with 9 bases left in between. The length of the CDR3 is 16 residues. The CDR3 DNA follows: TGTGCCAGCAGTGAATTCTCGAGCTCCTATAATTCACCCCTCCACTTT. It codes for CASSEFSSSYNSPLHF.

This clone was seen a few times. The chain links TRBV7-2 to TRBJ2-7; weak D call: TRBD1 (6 bases). CDR3 length: 13 residues. Trimming removed 0 bases at V and 6 bases at J, with 9 bases between. The germline V gene encodes CDR1 SGHTA and CDR2 FQGNSA. CDR3 nucleotide sequence: TGTGCCAGCAGCTTAGCGTGGGGGCGCGAGCAGTACTTC. Amino acids: CASSLAWGREQYF.

This clone came up a few times. The chain recombines TRBV5-1 with TRBJ2-1, with 14 bases fitting TRBD2. CDR1 SGHRS and CDR2 YFSETQ come from the germline V gene. Germline trimming cut 0 bases from V and 12 bases from J; bases unmatched to any gene: 5. The CDR3 consists of 15 residues. This CDR3 is CASSLGGLAGVLQFF. In DNA form, the CDR3 reads TGCGCCAGCAGCTTGGGGGGACTAGCGGGAGTATTGCAGTTCTTC.

V is TRBV11-1 and J is TRBJ2-7; 9 bases map to TRBD2. Germline assignment: CDR1 SGHAT and CDR2 FQDESV (reference sequence). The CDR3 has 15 residues. V lost 1 base to trimming and J lost 6 bases; unmatched junction nucleotides: 7. Here the CDR3 reads CASSLVGLAGSEQYF. In DNA form, the CDR3 reads TGTGCCAGCAGCTTAGTTGGTCTAGCGGGGAGCGAGCAGTACTTC. Together with reference TRBV11-1 and TRBJ2-7, the CDR3 gives the full variable domain: EAEVAQSPRYKITEKSQAVAFWCDPISGHATLYWYRQILGQGPELLVQFQDESVVDDSQLPKDRFSAERLKGVDSTLKIQPAELGDSAMYLCASSLVGLAGSEQYFGPGTRLTVT.

This chain joins TRBV4-3 and TRBJ1-1; TRBD1 is a possible D gene (6 bases). Germline V gene lookup returns CDR1 LGHNA and CDR2 YSLEER. This CDR3 has 14 residues. V lost 0 bases and J lost 7, with 12 bases in between. In nucleotides, the CDR3 is TGCGCCAGCAGCCAAGATAGGGGGTACGGTGAAGCTTTCTTT. Translation gives CASSQDRGYGEAFF.

This sequence joins TRBV4-1 and TRBJ1-2; 8 positions match TRBD1. CDR1 is MGHRA and CDR2 is YSYEKL in the germline V gene. J gave up 8 bases and V 1 base, and 15 bases lay outside the gene matches. The CDR3 runs 17 residues. The CDR3 here is CASSQVNGQGARVGYTF. In DNA, the CDR3 is TGCGCCAGCAGCCAAGTGAATGGGCAGGGGGCAAGAGTAGGCTACACCTTC.

Details on this clone: This same CDR3 is encoded by further DNA sequences in the sample. The V and J genes are TRBV7-2 and TRBJ2-5; no firm D call. In germline, CDR1 is SGHTA, CDR2 FQGNSA. The CDR3 is made up of 12 amino acids. V was trimmed by 2 bases and J by 4 bases, leaving 5 bases between them. CDR3 sequence: CASSLSRETQYF. The CDR3 DNA reads TGTGCCAGCAGCTTATCCCGAGAGACCCAGTACTTC.

V usage is TRBV7-2 and J usage is TRBJ2-7; TRBD2 agrees at 12 bases. J was trimmed by 3 bases and V by 5 bases; bases with no gene match: 5. In germline, CDR1 is SGHTA, CDR2 FQGNSA. CDR3 length equals 15 residues. CDR3 loop: CASSGWTSGNYEQYF. The CDR3 nucleotides read TGTGCCAGCAGCGGGTGGACTAGCGGGAACTACGAGCAGTACTTC. The full variable domain, rest sourced from reference TRBV7-2 and TRBJ2-7, is GAGVSQSPSNKVTEKGKDVELRCDPISGHTALYWYRQSLGQGLEFLIYFQGNSAPDKSGLPSDRFSAERTGGSVSTLTIQRTQQEDSAVYLCASSGWTSGNYEQYFGPGTRLTVT.

The V gene is TRBV27, the J gene TRBJ2-5, with TRBD2 identical over 7 bases. The J segment lost 4 bases and the V segment lost 3 bases, leaving 5 bases of the junction unmatched. Per germline, CDR1 MNHEY and CDR2 SMNVEV (reference sequence). The CDR3 consists of 14 residues. The CDR3 reads CASSFYPGGETQYF. Written as DNA, the CDR3 is TGTGCCAGCAGTTTTTATCCGGGAGGAGAGACCCAGTACTTC.